The 32 T cell receptor beta chains given below trace back to one sample, sequenced in a study of T-cell memory formation after mild COVID-19. TCRdb analysed the 5' RACE reads with MiXCR anew, one entry per CDR3 protein. The profile covers about 110,000 distinct CDR3 sequences, with around 12% appearing a single time and approximately 30% taken by the ten largest. Input material: PBMCs or a T cell subset sorted from them (not recorded which). Receptors were obtained from an adult woman who had mild COVID-19 (a few samples of this study predate the infection). Cell type and time point are not known.

This clonotype was seen a handful of times. The V gene is TRBV14, the J gene TRBJ2-5; D not resolved. This CDR3 is 14 amino acids long. Per germline, CDR1 SGHDN and CDR2 FVKESK. V gave up 3 bases and J gave up 5 bases, with 13 bases separating them. The DNA of the CDR3 is TGTGCCAGCAGCCAGGGGATAATGGTGGAGACCCAGTACTTC. This translates into CASSQGIMVETQYF. Supplemented by reference TRBV14 and TRBJ2-5, the full variable domain reads EAGVTQFPSHSVIEKGQTVTLRCDPISGHDNLYWYRRVMGKEIKFLLHFVKESKQDESGMPNNRFLAERTGGTYSTLKVQPAELEDSGVYFCASSQGIMVETQYFGPGTRLLVL.

This clonotype was detected ten times or more. V gene TRBV10-3 combines with J gene TRBJ2-7, with 7 bases identical to TRBD2. V trimming: 8 bases; J trimming: 5 bases; junction bases outside the gene matches: 12. The V gene's germline CDR1 is ENHRY and CDR2 SYGVKD. The CDR3 has 14 residues. The CDR3 is CAIASGGRNDEQYF. As DNA, the CDR3 is TGTGCCATCGCCTCAGGCGGGAGAAACGACGAGCAGTACTTC.

This clonotype was seen more than once but under ten times. V is TRBV29-1 and J is TRBJ2-7, with D perhaps assigned TRBD1 or TRBD2 (5 bases each). The CDR3 is 13 residues long. Germline CDR1 and CDR2: SQVTM and ANQGSEA. Between the trimmed V and J ends, which lost 7 bases and 5 bases, there was a span of 18 bases. This CDR3 is CSAAGALSDEQYF. CDR3 in DNA: TGCAGCGCAGCCGGGGCCCTGTCTGACGAGCAGTACTTC.

In this sample, this clonotype turned up a few times. This sequence joins TRBV6-2 or TRBV6-3 and TRBJ2-2; no definite D call. In germline, CDR1 is MNHEY, CDR2 SVGEGT. V was trimmed by 6 bases and J by 9 bases, leaving 11 bases between them. CDR3 length: 12 amino acids. The CDR3 nucleotides are TGTGCCAGCAGCCTGGACCGGCGGGAGCTGTTTTTT. Translation gives CASSLDRRELFF.

The J gene is TRBJ2-3, the V gene TRBV5-4; 8 nucleotides agree with TRBD2. The CDR3 covers 15 residues. The germline V gene has CDR1 SGHNT and CDR2 YYREEE (reference sequence). With V trimmed by 2 bases and J by 1 base, 3 bases remained unmatched. For the CDR3, the DNA is TGTGCCAGCAGCTTACTAGCGGAGGGCACAGATACGCAGTATTTT. It specifies CASSLLAEGTDTQYF.

The rearrangement joins TRBV9 to TRBJ2-2; D is undetermined. The germline V gene encodes CDR1 SGDLS and CDR2 YYNGEE. V was pared by 2 bases and J by 7 bases, with 24 bases between. The CDR3 covers 18 residues. CDR3 protein: CASSVYSHTPAPDGELFF. The CDR3 DNA reads as TGTGCCAGCAGCGTTTATTCCCATACCCCGGCCCCTGACGGGGAGCTGTTTTTT.

There are a few counts of this clonotype. This rearrangement joins TRBV18 to TRBJ2-5, with a possible D match to TRBD1 (6 bases). Trimming stripped 3 bases from V and 0 bases from J, with 20 bases between. The CDR3 length is 18 residues. Germline V gene lookup returns CDR1 KGHSH and CDR2 LQKENI. This CDR3 reads CASSPQSDSFRNQETQYF. The CDR3 nucleotides read TGTGCCAGCTCACCTCAATCGGACAGTTTCAGGAACCAAGAGACCCAGTACTTC.

The V gene is TRBV6-6, the J gene TRBJ2-7; a possible D gene is TRBD2 (5 bases). Germline-derived CDR1 and CDR2 are MNHNY and SVGAGI (reference sequence). This CDR3 region has 16 residues. Trimming left V 0 bases short and J 2 bases short, with 14 bases between. CDR3 sequence (DNA): TGTGCCAGCAGTTACTCGAGGGCACTTCAAGCCTACGAGCAGTACTTC. It encodes CASSYSRALQAYEQYF.

This clonotype was found once. V is TRBV2 and J is TRBJ2-2, with 12 positions matching TRBD2. There are 17 residues in the CDR3. Germline values: CDR1 SNHLY, CDR2 FYNNEI. After removal of 6 bases from V and 4 bases from J, the junction contained 9 bases not matched to a gene. DNA of the CDR3: TGTGCCAGCAGAGGGAGACTAGCGGGAGTGGGCACCGGGGAGCTGTTTTTT. The encoded protein is CASRGRLAGVGTGELFF.

This clonotype came up a few times. The chain combines TRBV4-2 with TRBJ2-1, with TRBD2 matching over 8 bases. Germline trimming cut 5 bases from V and 5 bases from J; bases unmatched to any gene: 11. Germline-derived CDR1 and CDR2 are LGHNA and YNFKEQ. The CDR3 totals 16 residues. In DNA, the CDR3 is TGTGCCAGCAGCGCCCAGGGTAGCGGGATGCACAATGAGCAGTTCTTC. Translated, it gives CASSAQGSGMHNEQFF.

The sample holds a few counts of this clonotype. J is TRBJ2-1 and V is TRBV12-3 or TRBV12-4, with D perhaps assigned TRBD1 or TRBD2 (5 bases each). The CDR3 is 16 amino acids. V gave up 8 bases and J gave up 2 bases, with 19 bases separating them. This CDR3 is CASASPRDQTYNEQFF. The DNA for the CDR3 is TGTGCCAGCGCCTCGCCCCGGGACCAAACCTACAATGAGCAGTTCTTC.

The table lists this clonotype with a few counts. The CDR3 spells CASSSEVRADTQYF. The CDR3 bases are TGTGCCAGCAGCTCAGAGGTTAGGGCAGATACGCAGTATTTT. The V call is TRBV7-6, the J call TRBJ2-3; unclear D gene. The CDR3 length is 14 residues. Between the trimmed V and J ends, which lost 4 bases and 4 bases, there was a span of 12 bases. CDR1 SGHVS and CDR2 FNYEAQ come from the germline V gene.

The chain uses TRBV7-8 and TRBJ2-1, with D hard to call. V lost 5 bases, J lost 10 bases, and 15 bases lay in between. The CDR3 extends over 13 amino acids. Germline lookup yields CDR1 SGHVS and CDR2 FQNEAQ. Here the CDR3 DNA reads TGTGCCAGCAGCCTAGGAAGATTAGGGGAGCAGTTCTTC. Translating gives CASSLGRLGEQFF.

This clonotype was seen only a few times. This chain connects TRBV30 to TRBJ2-3; D is perhaps TRBD2 (6 bases). The V end lost 2 bases, the J end lost 6 bases, and 12 bases lay between the germline ends. The germline gives CDR1 GTSNPN, CDR2 SVGIG (reference sequence). There are 13 residues in the CDR3. The CDR3 reads CAWSQHLADTQYF. CDR3 nucleotides: TGTGCCTGGAGTCAACACCTAGCGGATACGCAGTATTTT.

This clonotype was seen only a few times. CDR3 in amino acids: CASSYHRDHTSYEQYF. The CDR3, as DNA: TGCGCCAGCAGCTACCACCGGGACCACACCTCCTACGAGCAGTACTTC. This chain links TRBV5-1 with TRBJ2-7, with D perhaps given as TRBD1 or TRBD2 (5 bases each). V lost 3 bases to trimming and J lost 0 bases, with 16 bases between them. This CDR3 has 16 amino acids. Germline V gene data show CDR1 as SGHRS and CDR2 as YFSETQ.

This clonotype has ten or more counts. J is TRBJ2-3 and V is TRBV7-3, with 10 bases fitting TRBD1. CDR3 length: 15 amino acids. Trimming took 2 bases from V and 2 from J; bases not matched to a gene: 1. Germline values: CDR1 SGHTA, CDR2 FQGTGA. The CDR3: CASSLGTGDTDTQYF. DNA of the CDR3: TGTGCCAGCAGCTTAGGGACAGGGGACACAGATACGCAGTATTTT.

The genes are TRBV12-3 or TRBV12-4 and TRBJ1-2, with 10 bases matching TRBD1. The CDR3 length is 14 residues. V was clipped by 4 bases and J by 6 bases; unmatched bases: 5. The CDR3 nucleotides are TGTGCCAGCAGTTCGGGACAGGGGCCACATGGCTACACCTTC. It codes for CASSSGQGPHGYTF.

This clonotype was detected a few times. The chain links TRBV5-5 to TRBJ2-7; 16 positions match TRBD2. Losses at the gene ends were 0 bases for V and 4 bases for J; bases not matched to a gene: 16. The CDR3 is made up of 21 amino acids. From germline, CDR1 is SGHKS and CDR2 YYEKEE (reference sequence). The CDR3 sequence is CASSLDFSGLAGGSRNYEQYF. The CDR3 DNA reads as TGTGCCAGCAGCTTGGATTTTTCGGGACTAGCGGGAGGGAGTCGAAATTACGAGCAGTACTTC.

This clonotype turned up a few times. The chain couples TRBV7-6 to TRBJ1-6; 8 bases match TRBD1. CDR3 length equals 14 residues. Losses at the gene ends were 4 bases for V and 7 bases for J; bases not matched to a gene: 3. Germline CDR1 SGHVS, CDR2 FNYEAQ. Here the CDR3 reads CASSSGTGNSPLHF. The CDR3 DNA reads as TGTGCCAGCAGCTCCGGGACAGGAAATTCACCCCTCCACTTT.

In DNA form, the CDR3 reads TGTGCCAGCAGCTTGGGGTCTCCTGGGAATGAGCAGTTCTTC. Encoded protein: CASSLGSPGNEQFF. The chain couples TRBV7-9 to TRBJ2-1; D gene unclear. Germline CDR1 and CDR2: SEHNR and FQNEAQ (reference sequence). V gave up 3 bases and J gave up 7 bases, with 13 bases separating them. The CDR3 totals 14 residues.

J is TRBJ2-7 and V is TRBV9, with TRBD1 matching 7 bases. The CDR3 length is 14 residues. Losses at the gene ends were 0 bases for V and 3 bases for J; bases not matched to a gene: 3. From germline, CDR1 is SGDLS and CDR2 YYNGEE. This CDR3 is CASSVGDRVYEQYF. The CDR3 coding sequence is TGTGCCAGCAGCGTAGGGGACAGAGTCTACGAGCAGTACTTC.

Here the CDR3 DNA reads TGTGCCAGCAGTGCCCCGGACAGCCACAATGAGCAGTTCTTC. Its translation is CASSAPDSHNEQFF. The chain has TRBV12-3 or TRBV12-4 and TRBJ2-1; possibly TRBD1 for D (6 bases). CDR3 size: 14 residues. The V gene lost 5 bases and the J gene lost 5 bases, with 13 bases spanning the gap.

This chain connects TRBV7-2 to TRBJ2-2; D remains ambiguous. Germline loops: CDR1 SGHTA, CDR2 FQGNSA. CDR3 size: 13 residues. The V gene lost 5 bases and the J gene lost 5 bases, with 9 bases spanning the gap. The DNA of the CDR3 is TGTGCCAGCAGCCCCCTGGAGACCGGGGAGCTGTTTTTT. This codes for CASSPLETGELFF.

The chain recombines TRBV20-1 with TRBJ2-7, with D possibly being TRBD1 (5 bases). The ends were cut back, 2 bases at V and 0 bases at J, with 14 bases in the middle. This CDR3 is 15 amino acids long. Germline CDR1 reads DFQATT; CDR2 reads SNEGSKA (reference sequence). CDR3 region: CSARPKTEASYEQYF. The CDR3, as DNA: TGCAGTGCTAGACCCAAGACAGAGGCCTCCTACGAGCAGTACTTC.

This clonotype occurred a few times. The V and J genes are TRBV2 and TRBJ2-2; D may be TRBD2 (6 bases). CDR3 size: 16 residues. The germline CDR1 and CDR2 sequences are SNHLY and FYNNEI. The V and J ends lost 1 base and 3 bases respectively, with 12 bases between them. The CDR3 sequence: CASSEGVGGDTGELFF. DNA for the CDR3: TGTGCCAGCAGTGAAGGTGTAGGAGGGGACACCGGGGAGCTGTTTTTT. The whole variable domain, filled in from reference TRBV2 and TRBJ2-2, reads EPEVTQTPSHQVTQMGQEVILRCVPISNHLYFYWYRQILGQKVEFLVSFYNNEISEKSEIFDDQFSVERPDGSNFTLKIRSTKLEDSAMYFCASSEGVGGDTGELFFGEGSRLTVL.

The chain carries TRBV4-1 and TRBJ1-4, with D possibly matching TRBD1 (6 bases). CDR1 MGHRA and CDR2 YSYEKL come from the germline V gene. CDR3 length: 13 residues. V was clipped by 2 bases and J by 14 bases, with 15 bases between them. Written as DNA, the CDR3 is TGCGCCAGCAGCCAATGGTCGGGGGCGGTTCTGTTTTTT. Its protein is CASSQWSGAVLFF.

This clonotype was counted between two and nine times. This chain uses TRBV4-1 with TRBJ2-5; TRBD2 matches 13 bases. This CDR3 has 19 amino acids. Germline-derived CDR1 and CDR2 are MGHRA and YSYEKL. V was pared by 0 bases and J by 7 bases, with 14 bases of the junction left unmatched. In DNA, the CDR3 is TGCGCCAGCAGCCAAGAATCACTAGCGGGGGGGCTATCTGAGTGGACCCAGTACTTC. This codes for CASSQESLAGGLSEWTQYF.

The chain joins TRBV4-1 to TRBJ2-7; the D is unclear. The CDR3 is 13 amino acids. Trimming cost V 2 bases and J 3 bases, with 8 bases left between them. The germline V gene encodes CDR1 MGHRA and CDR2 YSYEKL. The CDR3 DNA follows: TGCGCCAGCAGCCAATTCGGGCTCTACGAGCAGTACTTC. The encoded protein is CASSQFGLYEQYF.

The rearrangement joins TRBV25-1 to TRBJ2-3, with D unclear. The germline gives CDR1 MGHDK, CDR2 SYGVNS. The ends were cut back, 2 bases at V and 3 bases at J, with 0 bases in the middle. The CDR3 has 11 residues. The CDR3 DNA reads TGTGCCAGCAGTGAAACAGATACGCAGTATTTT. Its protein product is CASSETDTQYF.

V is TRBV12-3 or TRBV12-4 and J is TRBJ2-5, with 8 bases identical to TRBD2. The CDR3 covers 15 residues. Unmatched junction bases numbered 9, after V lost 6 bases and J lost 3 bases. CDR3 sequence: CASSSGTSKEETQYF. The DNA for the CDR3 is TGTGCCAGCAGCTCCGGGACTAGTAAAGAAGAGACCCAGTACTTC.

At least ten counts were recorded for this clonotype. The chain links TRBV6-1 to TRBJ1-5; 7 bases line up with TRBD1. J lost 5 bases, V lost 6 bases, and 4 bases had no gene match. The CDR3 spans 13 residues. CDR1 is MNHNS, CDR2 SASEGT, per germline. In nucleotides, the CDR3 is TGTGCCAGCAGAGGGACAGATTATCAGCCCCAGCATTTT. Translation: CASRGTDYQPQHF.

This clonotype was seen at least ten times. The chain has TRBV24-1 and TRBJ1-5; D unclear. CDR3 size: 13 residues. Germline V gene data show CDR1 as KGHDR and CDR2 as SFDVKD. The V and J ends lost 5 bases and 4 bases respectively, with 8 bases between them. As DNA, the CDR3 is TGTGCCACCAGTGTAGGGAATAATCAGCCCCAGCATTTT. It codes for CATSVGNNQPQHF.